Below, one T cell receptor beta chain is given with its context. The antigen is not known. The sample belongs to a study of cytomegalovirus exposure and HLA in healthy donors. Findings of the study overall: It was reported that TCR beta sequences correctly inferred the HLA-A and HLA-B alleles for most subjects. Among TCR sequences, most were rare, though some public TCRs appeared in many donors.

In the PCR, 60 Vbeta and 13 Jbeta primers were used. Using immunoSEQ multiplex PCR, the repertoire was profiled, and TCRdb retains in-frame clones only, with some absent. In all, the sample yields around 130,000 clones. The specimen was PBMCs. The receptor was isolated from an older woman in good health and CMV-seronegative.

The DNA of the CDR3 is TGTGCCAGCAGCTTGCCGACTAGCGGGGGTTCTGAGCAGTTCTTC. Its translation: CASSLPTSGGSEQFF. The rearrangement joins TRBV5-4 to TRBJ2-1; 12 bases fit TRBD2. The CDR3 covers 15 residues. Germline V gene data show CDR1 as SGHNT and CDR2 as YYREEE (reference sequence). V dropped 1 base and J dropped 9; count of bases not matched to a gene: 5.